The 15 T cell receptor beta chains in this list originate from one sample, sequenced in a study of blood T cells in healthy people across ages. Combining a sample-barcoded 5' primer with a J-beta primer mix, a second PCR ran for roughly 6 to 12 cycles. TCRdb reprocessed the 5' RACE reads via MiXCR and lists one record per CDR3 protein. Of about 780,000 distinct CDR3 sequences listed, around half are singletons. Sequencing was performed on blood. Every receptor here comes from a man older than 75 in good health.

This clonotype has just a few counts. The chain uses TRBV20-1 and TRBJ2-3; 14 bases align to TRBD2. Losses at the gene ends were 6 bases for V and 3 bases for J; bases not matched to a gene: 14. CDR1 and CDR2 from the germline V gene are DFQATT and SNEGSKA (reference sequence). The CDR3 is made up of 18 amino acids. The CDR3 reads CSAPGTSGSMSRTDTQYF. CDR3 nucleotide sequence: TGCAGTGCCCCCGGGACTAGCGGGAGTATGAGTAGAACAGATACGCAGTATTTT.

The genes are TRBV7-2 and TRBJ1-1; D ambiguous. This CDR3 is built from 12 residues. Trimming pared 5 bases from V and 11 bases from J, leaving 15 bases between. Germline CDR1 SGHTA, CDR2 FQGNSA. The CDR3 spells CASSPSTLNAFF. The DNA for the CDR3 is TGTGCCAGCAGCCCCAGCACCCTGAATGCTTTCTTT.

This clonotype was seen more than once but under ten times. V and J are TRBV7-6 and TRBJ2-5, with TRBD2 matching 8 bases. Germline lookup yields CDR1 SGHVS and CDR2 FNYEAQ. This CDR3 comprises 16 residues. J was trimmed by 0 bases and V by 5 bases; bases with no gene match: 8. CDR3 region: CASSRGGAEDQETQYF. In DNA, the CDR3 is TGTGCCAGCAGCCGGGGGGGAGCGGAGGACCAAGAGACCCAGTACTTC.

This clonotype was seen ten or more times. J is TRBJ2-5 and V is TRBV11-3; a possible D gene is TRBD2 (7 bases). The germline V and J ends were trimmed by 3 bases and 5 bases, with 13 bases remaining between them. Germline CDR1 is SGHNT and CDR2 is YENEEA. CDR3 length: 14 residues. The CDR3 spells CASSFGGRRETQYF. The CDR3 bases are TGTGCCAGCAGCTTCGGGGGGCGCAGGGAGACCCAGTACTTC.

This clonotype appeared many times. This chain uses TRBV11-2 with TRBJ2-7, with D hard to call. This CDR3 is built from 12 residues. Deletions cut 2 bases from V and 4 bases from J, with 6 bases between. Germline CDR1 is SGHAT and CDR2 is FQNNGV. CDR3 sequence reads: CASSLFRYEQYF. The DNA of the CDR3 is TGTGCCAGCAGCTTATTCCGGTACGAGCAGTACTTC.

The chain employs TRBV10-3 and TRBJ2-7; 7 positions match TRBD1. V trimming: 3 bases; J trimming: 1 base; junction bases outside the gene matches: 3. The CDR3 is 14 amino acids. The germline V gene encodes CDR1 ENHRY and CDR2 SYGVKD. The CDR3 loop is CAISDGGQSYEQYF. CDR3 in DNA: TGTGCCATCAGTGATGGGGGACAGTCCTACGAGCAGTACTTC.

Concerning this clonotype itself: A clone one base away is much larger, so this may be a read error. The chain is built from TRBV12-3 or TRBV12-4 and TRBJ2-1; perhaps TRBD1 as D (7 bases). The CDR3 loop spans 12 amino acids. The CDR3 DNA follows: TGTGCCGGCAGTCAGGGGGGCAATGAGCAGTTCTTC. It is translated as CAGSQGGNEQFF.

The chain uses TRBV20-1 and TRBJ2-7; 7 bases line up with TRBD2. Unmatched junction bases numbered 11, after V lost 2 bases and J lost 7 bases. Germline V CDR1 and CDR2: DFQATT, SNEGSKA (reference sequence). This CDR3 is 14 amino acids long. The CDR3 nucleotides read TGCAGTGCTAGACGGGCGGGAGAGGCGGGAGAGCAGTACTTC. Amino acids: CSARRAGEAGEQYF.

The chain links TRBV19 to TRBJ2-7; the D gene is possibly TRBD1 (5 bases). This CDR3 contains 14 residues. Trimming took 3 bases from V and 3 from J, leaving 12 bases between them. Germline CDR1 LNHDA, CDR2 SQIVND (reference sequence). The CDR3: CASSIGHRHYEQYF. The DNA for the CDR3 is TGTGCCAGTAGTATTGGACACAGGCACTACGAGCAGTACTTC.

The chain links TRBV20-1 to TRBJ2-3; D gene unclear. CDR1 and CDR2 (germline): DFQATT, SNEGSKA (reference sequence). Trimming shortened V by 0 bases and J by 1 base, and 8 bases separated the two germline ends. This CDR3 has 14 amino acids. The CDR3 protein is CSARDNRGTDTQYF. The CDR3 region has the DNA TGCAGTGCTAGAGATAATCGGGGCACAGATACGCAGTATTTT.

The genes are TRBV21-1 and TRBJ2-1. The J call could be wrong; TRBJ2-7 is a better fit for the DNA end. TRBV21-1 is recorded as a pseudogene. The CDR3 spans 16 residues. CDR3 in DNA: TGTGCCAGCAGCAAAAAGCCAGGGAGATCCTACAATGAGCAGTACTTC. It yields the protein CASSKKPGRSYNEQYF.

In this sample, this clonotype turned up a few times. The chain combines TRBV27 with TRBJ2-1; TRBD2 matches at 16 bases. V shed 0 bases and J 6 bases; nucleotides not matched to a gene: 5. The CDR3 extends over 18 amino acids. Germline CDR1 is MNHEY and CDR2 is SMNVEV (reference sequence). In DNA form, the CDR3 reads TGTGCCAGCAGTTTATCGGGGACTAGCGGGAGGGCCCGCAATGAGCAGTTCTTC. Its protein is CASSLSGTSGRARNEQFF.

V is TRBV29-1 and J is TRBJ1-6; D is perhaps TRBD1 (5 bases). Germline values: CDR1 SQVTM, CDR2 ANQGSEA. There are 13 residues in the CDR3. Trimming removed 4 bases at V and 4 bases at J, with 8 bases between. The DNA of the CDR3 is TGCAGCGTTGTAACAGGATATAATTCACCCCTCCACTTT. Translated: CSVVTGYNSPLHF.

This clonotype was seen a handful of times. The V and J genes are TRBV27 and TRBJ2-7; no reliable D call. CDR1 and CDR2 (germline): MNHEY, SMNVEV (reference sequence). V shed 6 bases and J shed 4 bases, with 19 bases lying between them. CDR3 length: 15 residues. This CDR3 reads CASSQDVMGMYEQYF. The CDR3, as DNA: TGTGCCAGCAGCCAAGATGTTATGGGGATGTACGAGCAGTACTTC.

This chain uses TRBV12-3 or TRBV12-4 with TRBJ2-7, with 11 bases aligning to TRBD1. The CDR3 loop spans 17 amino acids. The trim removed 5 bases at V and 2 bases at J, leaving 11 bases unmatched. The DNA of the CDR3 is TGTGCCAGCAGTCCAGGACAGGGGGCTCCTTCCACCTACGAGCAGTACTTC. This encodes CASSPGQGAPSTYEQYF.